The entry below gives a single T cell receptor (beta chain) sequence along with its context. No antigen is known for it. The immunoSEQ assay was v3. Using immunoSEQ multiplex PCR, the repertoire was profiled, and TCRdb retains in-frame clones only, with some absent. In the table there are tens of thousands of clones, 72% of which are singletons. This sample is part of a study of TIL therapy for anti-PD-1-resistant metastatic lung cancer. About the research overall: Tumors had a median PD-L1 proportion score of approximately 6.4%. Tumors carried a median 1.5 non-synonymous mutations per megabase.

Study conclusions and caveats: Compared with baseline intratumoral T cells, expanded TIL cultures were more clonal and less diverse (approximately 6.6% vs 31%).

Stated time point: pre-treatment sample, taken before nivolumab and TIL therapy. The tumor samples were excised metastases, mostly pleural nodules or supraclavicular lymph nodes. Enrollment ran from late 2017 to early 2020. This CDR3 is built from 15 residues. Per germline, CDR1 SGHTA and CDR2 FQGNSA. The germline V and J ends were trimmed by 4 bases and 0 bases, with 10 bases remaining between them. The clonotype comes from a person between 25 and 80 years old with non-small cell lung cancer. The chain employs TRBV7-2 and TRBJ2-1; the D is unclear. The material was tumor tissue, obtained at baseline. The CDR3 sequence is CASSSVESSYNEQFF. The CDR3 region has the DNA TGTGCCAGCAGCTCCGTCGAGAGCTCCTACAATGAGCAGTTCTTC. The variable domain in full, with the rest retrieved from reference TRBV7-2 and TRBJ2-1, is GAGVSQSPSNKVTEKGKDVELRCDPISGHTALYWYRQSLGQGLEFLIYFQGNSAPDKSGLPSDRFSAERTGGSVSTLTIQRTQQEDSAVYLCASSSVESSYNEQFFGPGTRLTVL.